This T cell receptor (beta chain) was obtained from a study of blood T cell repertoires in COVID-19. Looking at the study overall: Samples taken during acute and convalescent COVID-19 were collected in the United States, Italy and Spain. Sources were T cells, B-cell-depleted T cells, or PBMCs; the material itself was cDNA or gDNA.

Original handling: Amplification from reference gene primers served as the basis for estimated nucleated cell counts. The data were produced by immunoSEQ multiplex PCR, yet TCRdb's version contains in-frame clones alone and is incomplete. V and J calls and clone size are as listed in that table; D and trimming were resolved from the DNA. The repertoire holds about 300,000 clones, with around 90% as singletons. Sequencing used peripheral blood. The clonotype originates from a man aged 18-30 years who had recovered from COVID-19.

CDR3 sequence reads: CASRRDSYEQYF. CDR3 nucleotide sequence: TGTGCCAGCAGACGGGACAGCTACGAGCAGTACTTC. The genes are TRBV6-5 and TRBJ2-7; 7 nucleotides align to TRBD1. Germline assignment: CDR1 MNHEY and CDR2 SVGAGI. Trimming took 6 bases from V and 3 from J; bases not matched to a gene: 2. The CDR3 has 12 residues.